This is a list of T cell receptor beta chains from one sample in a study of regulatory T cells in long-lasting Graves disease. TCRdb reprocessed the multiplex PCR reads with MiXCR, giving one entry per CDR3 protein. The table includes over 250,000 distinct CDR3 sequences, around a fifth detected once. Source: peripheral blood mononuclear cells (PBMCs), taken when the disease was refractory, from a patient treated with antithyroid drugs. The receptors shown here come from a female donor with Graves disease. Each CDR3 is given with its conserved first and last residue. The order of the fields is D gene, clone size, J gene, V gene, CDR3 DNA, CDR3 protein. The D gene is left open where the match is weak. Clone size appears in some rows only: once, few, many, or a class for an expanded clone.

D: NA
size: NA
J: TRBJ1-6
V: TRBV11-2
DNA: TGTGCCAGCAGCTTAGCAGCAGGAAATTCACCCCTCCACTTT
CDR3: CASSLAAGNSPLHF

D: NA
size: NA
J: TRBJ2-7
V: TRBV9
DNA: TGTGCCAGCAGCCGCGGGACAGCCCCTAAAGAGCAGTACTTC
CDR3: CASSRGTAPKEQYF

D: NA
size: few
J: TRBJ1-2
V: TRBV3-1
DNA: TGTGCCAGCAGCCAAGATCCGAAAAACCCAGGGGATGGCTACACCTTC
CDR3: CASSQDPKNPGDGYTF

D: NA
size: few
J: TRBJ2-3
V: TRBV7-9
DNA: TGTGCCAGCAGGGGCCGTTCTGCAGATACGCAGTATTTT
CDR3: CASRGRSADTQYF

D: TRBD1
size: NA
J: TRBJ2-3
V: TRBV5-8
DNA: TGTGCCAGCAGCGCTGGGACAGGGGGCGTCGCAGATACGCAGTATTTT
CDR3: CASSAGTGGVADTQYF

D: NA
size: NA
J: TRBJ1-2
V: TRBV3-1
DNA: TGTGCCAGCAGCCAAATAGGCGGGGATGGCTACACCTTC
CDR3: CASSQIGGDGYTF

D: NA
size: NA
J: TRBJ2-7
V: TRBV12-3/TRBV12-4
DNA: TGTGCCAGCAGTATCTATAACCGGGCCTACGAGCAGTACTTC
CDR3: CASSIYNRAYEQYF

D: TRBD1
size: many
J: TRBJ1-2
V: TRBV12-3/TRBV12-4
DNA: TGTGCCAGTCCCAAGGGGGACAGGGGAATAGGCTACACCTTC
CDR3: CASPKGDRGIGYTF

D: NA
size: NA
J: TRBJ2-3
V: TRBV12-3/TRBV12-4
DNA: TGTGCCCAAAATCGAGCGGGCGACACAGATACGCAGTATTTT
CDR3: CAQNRAGDTDTQYF

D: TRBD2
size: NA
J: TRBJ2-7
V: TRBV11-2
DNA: TGTGCCAGCAGCACGAGCAGAGGACTAGCGGGAGCTCTCGAGCAGTACTTC
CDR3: CASSTSRGLAGALEQYF

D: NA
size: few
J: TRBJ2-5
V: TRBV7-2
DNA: TGTGCCAGCAGCTTAGATTCAGGCGTGCCGGAGACCCAGTACTTC
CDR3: CASSLDSGVPETQYF

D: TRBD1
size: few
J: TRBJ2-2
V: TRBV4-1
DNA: TGCGCCAGCAGCCACGACAGGGAGATTTGGGAGCTGTTTTTT
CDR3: CASSHDREIWELFF

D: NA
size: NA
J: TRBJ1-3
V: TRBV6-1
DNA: TGTGCCAGCAGCGAAGCAGGGACTTTAGATGGAAACACCATATATTTT
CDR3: CASSEAGTLDGNTIYF